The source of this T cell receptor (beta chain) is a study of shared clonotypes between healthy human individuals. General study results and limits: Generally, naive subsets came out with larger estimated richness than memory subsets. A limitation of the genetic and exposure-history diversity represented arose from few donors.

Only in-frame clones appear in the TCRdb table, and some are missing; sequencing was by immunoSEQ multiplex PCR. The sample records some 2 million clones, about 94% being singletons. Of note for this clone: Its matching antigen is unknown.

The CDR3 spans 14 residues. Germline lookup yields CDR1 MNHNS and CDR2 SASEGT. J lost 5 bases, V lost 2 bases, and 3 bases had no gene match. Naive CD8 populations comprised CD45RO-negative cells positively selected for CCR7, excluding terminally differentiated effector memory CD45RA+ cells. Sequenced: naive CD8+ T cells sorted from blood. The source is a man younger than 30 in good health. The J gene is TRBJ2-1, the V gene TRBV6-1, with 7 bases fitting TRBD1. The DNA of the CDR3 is TGTGCCAGCAGTGAATGGGACAGAAACAATGAGCAGTTCTTC. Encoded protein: CASSEWDRNNEQFF.